This T cell receptor (beta chain) was retrieved from a study of blood T cells in healthy people across ages. Turning to the study itself: Roughly one uniquely barcoded beta molecule per two T cells was captured. Findings of the study overall: It was found that TCR beta diversity correlated strongly with the percentage of naive T cells.

Turning to this clonotype: Its specificity is not known.

The V end lost 3 bases, the J end lost 2 bases, and 7 bases lay between the germline ends. This CDR3 region has 12 residues. Germline assignment: CDR1 DFQATT and CDR2 SNEGSKA (reference sequence). Alongside a J-beta primer mix, a sample-barcoded 5' primer served in a second PCR lasting about 7 to 11 cycles. TCRdb re-analysed the 5' RACE reads in MiXCR, keeping a single row per CDR3 protein. This repertoire shows under 850,000 distinct CDR3 sequences, around 36% found once; its top ten account for about an eighth. This TCR derives from a man younger than 35 in good health. Source material: blood. The V and J genes are TRBV20-1 and TRBJ1-2; D is uncertain. The CDR3 DNA reads as TGCAGTGCTAGGGCTGAGAACTATGGCTACACCTTC. It specifies CSARAENYGYTF.